What follows are 13 T cell receptor beta chains derived from one specimen sequenced in a study of sequential checkpoint blockade in melanoma. Only in-frame clones appear in the TCRdb table, and some are missing; sequencing was by immunoSEQ multiplex PCR. The sample includes 6,500 to 10,000 clones, 23% seen only once; the top ten take 5.5% to 7%. Treatment: randomized to nivolumab then ipilimumab (arm A) or the reverse (arm B). The sequencing here drew on tumor tissue (inferred from file names), taken from a patient given nivolumab and ipilimumab in sequence. These receptors came from a human donor with melanoma.

This clone was observed at least ten times. The chain is built from TRBV9 and TRBJ2-1; 7 bases fit TRBD2. Germline values: CDR1 SGDLS, CDR2 YYNGEE. CDR3 size: 15 residues. With V trimmed by 3 bases and J by 8 bases, 11 bases remained unmatched. CDR3 sequence: CASSATSGVSHEQFF. The CDR3 nucleotides read TGTGCCAGCAGCGCTACCAGCGGGGTTAGCCATGAGCAGTTCTTC.

This clone was detected a few times. The rearrangement joins TRBV9 to TRBJ2-1; 8 bases align to TRBD2. The CDR3 is 14 residues long. CDR1 and CDR2 from the germline V gene are SGDLS and YYNGEE. CDR3 bases: TGTGCTTCCCAGCGGTCTAGCGGGTACAATGAGCAGTTCTTC. Its protein product is CASQRSSGYNEQFF.

This clone qualifies as medium-sized. The V gene is TRBV28, the J gene TRBJ1-5, with a tentative D call TRBD1 (5 bases). Germline V gene lookup returns CDR1 MDHEN and CDR2 SYDVKM. The CDR3 is 14 amino acids. The V end lost 7 bases, the J end lost 6 bases, and 16 bases lay between the germline ends. In nucleotides, the CDR3 is TGTGCCAGCACCAACCAGGGTTTGGGTCAGCCCCAGCATTTT. It encodes CASTNQGLGQPQHF.

Points on this clone: A read error may produce the germline difference seen at one junction end. Some base is ambiguous or went unread, and X replaces its residue. The rearrangement uses TRBV28 and TRBJ2-2, with 9 bases that match TRBD1. The CDR3 length is 16 residues. CDR1 and CDR2 from the germline V gene are MDHEN and SYDVKM. DNA of the CDR3: TGTGCCAGCAGTTTACTGAACAGGGGGCAAGGCGGGGARCTGTTTTTT. It codes for CASSLLNRGQGGXLFF. The CDR3 in full is CASSLLNRGQGGELFF.

V usage is TRBV6-8 and J usage is TRBJ1-5; 7 bases align to TRBD1. Germline V lookup: CDR1 MNHGY, CDR2 SAAAGT. This CDR3 region has 13 residues. V was pared by 4 bases and J by 5 bases, with 2 bases of the junction left unmatched. The CDR3 nucleotides read TGTGCCAGCAGTTTGACAGGGTATCAGCCCCAGCATTTT. Encoded protein: CASSLTGYQPQHF.

This chain links TRBV29-1 with TRBJ2-3; either TRBD1 or TRBD2 may supply D (5 bases each). CDR1 and CDR2 from the germline V gene are SQVTM and ANQGSEA. V shed 5 bases and J shed 1 base, with 13 bases lying between them. The CDR3 consists of 14 residues. CDR3 region: CSVRRGVGTDTQYF. CDR3 nucleotide sequence: TGCAGCGTTCGGAGAGGGGTCGGCACAGATACGCAGTATTTT.

V and J are TRBV19 and TRBJ1-1; D gene ambiguous. V lost 1 base and J 8 bases, leaving 5 bases between the germline ends. The V gene's germline CDR1 is LNHDA and CDR2 SQIVND (reference sequence). This CDR3 has 11 residues. The CDR3 coding sequence is TGTGCCAGTAGTATAGGGCGAGAAGCTTTCTTT. Translating it yields CASSIGREAFF.

The chain is built from TRBV29-1 and TRBJ2-7, with 9 bases aligning to TRBD2. Germline V gives CDR1 SQVTM, CDR2 ANQGSEA. J was trimmed by 2 bases and V by 3 bases; bases with no gene match: 2. CDR3 length: 13 amino acids. The CDR3 DNA reads as TGCAGCGTTGAGGCGGGAGGGCCCTACGAGCAGTACTTC. It encodes CSVEAGGPYEQYF.

This chain's CDR3 is CASSYGGGKGETQYF. CDR3 bases: TGCGCCAGCAGCTACGGGGGAGGGAAGGGAGAGACCCAGTACTTC. The V gene is TRBV5-1, the J gene TRBJ2-5, with 7 bases aligning to TRBD2. This CDR3 is 15 amino acids long. V shed 3 bases and J 4 bases; nucleotides not matched to a gene: 9. The V gene's germline CDR1 is SGHRS and CDR2 YFSETQ.

In this sample, this clone turned up a few times. The rearrangement links TRBV2 to TRBJ2-7, with a tentative D call TRBD1 (5 bases). CDR3 length: 12 residues. CDR1 and CDR2 from the germline V gene are SNHLY and FYNNEI. Between the trimmed V and J ends, which lost 8 bases and 0 bases, there was a span of 8 bases. The CDR3 is CASVRDSYEQYF. The CDR3 DNA reads TGTGCCAGCGTCAGGGACTCCTACGAGCAGTACTTC. The variable domain in full, with the rest retrieved from reference TRBV2 and TRBJ2-7, is EPEVTQTPSHQVTQMGQEVILRCVPISNHLYFYWYRQILGQKVEFLVSFYNNEISEKSEIFDDQFSVERPDGSNFTLKIRSTKLEDSAMYFCASVRDSYEQYFGPGTRLTVT.

This clone was seen ten or more times. CDR3: CASSLLGQGTMNTEAFF. DNA of the CDR3: TGTGCCAGCAGCTTACTGGGACAGGGGACGATGAACACTGAAGCTTTCTTT. The chain carries TRBV7-6 and TRBJ1-1; 10 bases align to TRBD1. Trimming at V came to 2 bases and at J to 0 bases, leaving 6 bases not matched to a gene. This CDR3 has 17 residues. Germline lookup yields CDR1 SGHVS and CDR2 FNYEAQ.

V usage is TRBV7-2 and J usage is TRBJ1-4; TRBD1 agrees at 10 bases. The CDR3 runs to 13 residues. J gave up 12 bases and V 4 bases, and 5 bases lay outside the gene matches. Looked up from germline, CDR1 is SGHTA and CDR2 is FQGNSA. This chain's CDR3 is CASSWGTGVELFF. CDR3 in DNA: TGTGCCAGCAGCTGGGGGACAGGGGTGGAACTGTTTTTT.

In this sample, this clone turned up a few times. The chain links TRBV11-3 to TRBJ2-3; maybe TRBD1 (6 bases). Germline values: CDR1 SGHNT, CDR2 YENEEA. This CDR3 region has 14 residues. Trimming removed 8 bases at V and 5 bases at J, with 17 bases between. The CDR3 DNA reads as TGTGCCAGCCGGTCGGGATTAGGGGGAGATACGCAGTATTTT. Translation gives CASRSGLGGDTQYF.